This TCR beta chain was identified in a study of T cells in Graves' hyperthyroidism and ophthalmopathy. Disease duration was under 3 months in the ophthalmopathy patients, who also had a Clinical Activity Score of at least 3 and a NOSPECS grade of at least 4. For the diagnoses, clinical symptoms, serum thyroxine and TRAb, thyroid ultrasound and orbital computed tomography were used. Amplified TCR beta CDR3 regions derived from RNA transcripts. In the first-round RT-PCR of the TCR CDR3, the HTBI primer set was used. Using its own MiXCR run on the multiplex PCR reads, TCRdb lists one record per CDR3 protein. The table includes approximately 690,000 distinct CDR3 sequences, 14% detected once. This clonotype was seen only a few times. The junction departs from the called germline gene at one end, perhaps through a read error. CDR3 length equals 16 residues. Germline lookup yields CDR1 LGHDT and CDR2 YNNKEL (reference sequence).

The sample taken for sequencing was blood. The genes are TRBV3-1 and TRBJ1-4; no firm D call. This receptor was identified in a woman in her fifties or sixties with Graves' ophthalmopathy. CDR3 sequence reads: CASSQDWLATNEKLVF. The CDR3 DNA reads TGTGCCAGCAGCCAAGATTGGCTGGCAACTAATGAAAAACTGGTTTTT.